A single sample gave rise to the 26 T cell receptor beta chains below, sequenced in a study of shared clonotypes between healthy human individuals. The data were produced by immunoSEQ multiplex PCR, yet TCRdb's version contains in-frame clones alone and is incomplete. The sample consists of about 1 million clones, about 75% of them appearing once. The material sequenced was memory CD4+ T cells sorted from blood. The subset is: CD45RA-negative fraction. Receptors originate from a man younger than 35 in good health.

The chain uses TRBV7-9 and TRBJ2-7; the D is unclear. The CDR3 totals 13 residues. Trimming removed 5 bases from V and 4 bases from J, with 12 bases in between. Germline V CDR1 and CDR2: SEHNR, FQNEAQ (reference sequence). The CDR3 here is CASSHTSSYEQYF. CDR3 DNA sequence: TGTGCCAGCAGCCATACTTCGAGTTACGAGCAGTACTTC.

This clone was picked up a small number of times. The chain carries TRBV7-6 and TRBJ2-7; unclear D gene. The CDR3 contains 15 residues. Germline loops: CDR1 SGHVS, CDR2 FNYEAQ. Trimming shortened V by 1 base and J by 0 bases, and 10 bases separated the two germline ends. Written as DNA, the CDR3 is TGTGCCAGCAGCTTAGATCCAGGAAGCTCCTACGAGCAGTACTTC. This codes for CASSLDPGSSYEQYF.

The chain joins TRBV2 to TRBJ1-6; a weak D match, TRBD1 (5 bases). The V end was cut by 6 bases, the J end by 8 bases, with 17 bases between. Germline V lookup: CDR1 SNHLY, CDR2 FYNNEI. There are 15 residues in the CDR3. Written as DNA, the CDR3 is TGTGCCAGCAGAGGATCGGGACGGACTTATTCACCCCTCCACTTT. As protein: CASRGSGRTYSPLHF.

This chain links TRBV29-1 with TRBJ2-2; D is possibly TRBD2 (6 bases). The CDR3 runs 16 residues. Germline CDR1 is SQVTM and CDR2 is ANQGSEA. With 0 bases removed from V and 3 bases from J, the gap between germline ends came to 14 bases. The CDR3 reads CSVEEPRDFYTGELFF. CDR3 sequence (DNA): TGCAGCGTTGAAGAACCGAGGGACTTCTACACCGGGGAGCTGTTTTTT.

The gene calls are TRBV19 and TRBJ1-1; no reliable D call. CDR3 length: 15 amino acids. V lost 7 bases and J 7 bases, leaving 22 bases between the germline ends. The germline V gene has CDR1 LNHDA and CDR2 SQIVND (reference sequence). Here the CDR3 reads CASIPGGSKAYEAFF. Here the CDR3 DNA reads TGTGCCAGTATTCCCGGTGGGTCGAAGGCATATGAAGCTTTCTTT. The full variable domain, in which reference TRBV19 and TRBJ1-1 provide the parts outside the CDR3, is DGGITQSPKYLFRKEGQNVTLSCEQNLNHDAMYWYRQDPGQGLRLIYYSQIVNDFQKGDIAEGYSVSREKKESFPLTVTSAQKNPTAFYLCASIPGGSKAYEAFFGQGTRLTVV.

J is TRBJ2-7 and V is TRBV5-4; D might be TRBD2 (5 bases). Germline V CDR1 and CDR2: SGHNT, YYREEE (reference sequence). The CDR3 length is 13 residues. V was clipped by 0 bases and J by 5 bases, with 9 bases between them. This CDR3 is CASSLAARDEQYF. In DNA form, the CDR3 reads TGTGCCAGCAGCTTGGCGGCGCGGGACGAGCAGTACTTC.

The V call is TRBV10-2, the J call TRBJ2-7, with D maybe TRBD2 (5 bases). In germline, CDR1 is WSHSY, CDR2 SAAADI. This CDR3 is built from 12 residues. Deletions cut 4 bases from V and 7 bases from J, with 11 bases between. CDR3 DNA: TGCGCCAGCAGTGTGAGTGAGCGGGAGCAGTACTTC. Its translation: CASSVSEREQYF.

This rearrangement joins TRBV19 to TRBJ1-1, with TRBD1 as a possible D gene (5 bases). Trimming cost V 6 bases and J 3 bases, with 11 bases left between them. Germline V gene data show CDR1 as LNHDA and CDR2 as SQIVND (reference sequence). CDR3 length equals 13 residues. CDR3 sequence: CASRRTRDTEAFF. CDR3 nucleotides: TGTGCCAGTAGGAGGACCAGGGACACTGAAGCTTTCTTT.

As regards this clone: The same CDR3 arises from other DNA sequences in this sample as well. This chain links TRBV30 with TRBJ2-5, with TRBD2 matching 7 bases. The J call may be faulty, since TRBJ2-7 better matches the DNA end. CDR3 size: 15 residues. Per the germline V gene, CDR1 is GTSNPN and CDR2 is SVGIG (reference sequence). CDR3 DNA: TGTGCCTGGAGTGGTCCTAGCGGTCTATCCTACGAGCAGTACTTC. This translates into CAWSGPSGLSYEQYF.

V and J are TRBV28 and TRBJ2-3, with D perhaps TRBD1 (5 bases). The germline V gene has CDR1 MDHEN and CDR2 SYDVKM. This CDR3 contains 15 residues. Between the trimmed V and J ends, which lost 5 bases and 4 bases, there was a span of 16 bases. Here the CDR3 DNA reads TGTGCCAGCAGTCCAAGGGATAAGGGGCCAGATACGCAGTATTTT. It specifies CASSPRDKGPDTQYF.

This chain connects TRBV11-2 to TRBJ2-2; D not certain. Trimming stripped 3 bases from V and 0 bases from J, with 5 bases between. CDR3 length equals 14 residues. CDR1 is SGHAT, CDR2 FQNNGV, per germline. Written as DNA, the CDR3 is TGTGCCAGCAGCTTCCAGGCGAACACCGGGGAGCTGTTTTTT. Its translation is CASSFQANTGELFF. The whole variable domain, filled in from reference TRBV11-2 and TRBJ2-2, reads EAGVAQSPRYKIIEKRQSVAFWCNPISGHATLYWYQQILGQGPKLLIQFQNNGVVDDSQLPKDRFSAERLKGVDSTLKIQPAKLEDSAVYLCASSFQANTGELFFGEGSRLTVL.

This rearrangement joins TRBV10-3 to TRBJ1-3; 7 positions match TRBD1. The CDR3 covers 19 residues. Germline CDR1 reads ENHRY; CDR2 reads SYGVKD. Trimming cost V 2 bases and J 0 bases; bases outside gene matches: 13. The chain's CDR3 is CAISERSDRVSLSGNTIYF. CDR3 bases: TGTGCCATCAGTGAGAGGTCCGACAGGGTCTCGCTCTCTGGAAACACCATATATTTT.

The chain carries TRBV9 and TRBJ2-7; possibly TRBD2 for D (6 bases). Trimming removed 4 bases from V and 2 bases from J, with 13 bases in between. This CDR3 spans 14 amino acids. The germline gives CDR1 SGDLS, CDR2 YYNGEE. The CDR3 bases are TGTGCCAGCAGCCCCGGGACTGGACCCTACGAGCAGTACTTC. It codes for CASSPGTGPYEQYF.

This chain uses TRBV7-8 with TRBJ2-7; tentative D call: TRBD2 (5 bases). The CDR3 spans 16 residues. Per germline, CDR1 SGHVS and CDR2 FQNEAQ. V was shortened by 5 bases and J by 7 bases, with 24 bases between the two germline ends. The CDR3 coding sequence is TGTGCCAGCAGCCCCCCTGGCGGGCGTGGAACCATGGAGCAGTACTTC. It is translated as CASSPPGGRGTMEQYF.

J is TRBJ2-1 and V is TRBV5-4, with 8 bases fitting TRBD2. The V segment lost 3 bases and the J segment 4 bases; nucleotides outside the gene matches: 12. The CDR3 is 17 residues long. Germline-derived CDR1 and CDR2 are SGHNT and YYREEE (reference sequence). The CDR3 coding sequence is TGTGCCAGCAGCTCTCCGGGACTAGGACTAGGGTACAATGAGCAGTTCTTC. This sequence encodes CASSSPGLGLGYNEQFF.

The chain carries TRBV6-6 and TRBJ2-7; 11 positions match TRBD2. Germline V gene sequence: CDR1 MNHNY, CDR2 SVGAGI (reference sequence). Trimming cost V 6 bases and J 5 bases; bases outside gene matches: 3. The CDR3 sequence is 13 residues long. The CDR3 DNA sequence: TGTGCCAGCAGGCGACTAGCGGGACACGAGCAGTACTTC. This codes for CASRRLAGHEQYF.

The V and J genes are TRBV12-5 and TRBJ1-4, with D perhaps matching TRBD1 (5 bases). Germline assignment: CDR1 LGHNT and CDR2 FRNRAP. This CDR3 contains 14 residues. Trimming removed 7 bases from V and 4 bases from J, with 13 bases in between. Here the CDR3 DNA reads TGTGCTAGTGCCCCGCTGGGGGGTAATGAAAAACTGTTTTTT. Translating gives CASAPLGGNEKLFF.

The rearrangement uses TRBV30 and TRBJ2-1; the match to TRBD2 covers 10 bases. The germline V gene has CDR1 GTSNPN and CDR2 SVGIG (reference sequence). V shed 1 base, J shed 7 bases, and the junction held 7 bases outside the gene matches. The CDR3 is 15 amino acids. In DNA, the CDR3 is TGTGCCTGGAGTGCGAGCGGGAGGGCAAGAAATGAGCAGTTCTTC. It yields the protein CAWSASGRARNEQFF.

The chain uses TRBV18 and TRBJ2-5, with 12 positions matching TRBD1. In germline, CDR1 is KGHSH, CDR2 LQKENI. The V gene end was trimmed by 1 base and the J gene end by 4 bases; junction bases not matched to a gene: 4. CDR3 length: 16 residues. CDR3 sequence: CASSPLGTGGVETQYF. CDR3 coding DNA: TGTGCCAGCTCACCACTTGGGACAGGGGGCGTAGAGACCCAGTACTTC.

This clone has just a few counts. The chain joins TRBV27 to TRBJ2-6; D remains ambiguous. V lost 3 bases, J lost 0 bases, and 3 bases lay in between. The CDR3 is made up of 14 amino acids. Germline values: CDR1 MNHEY, CDR2 SMNVEV (reference sequence). The CDR3 region is CASSLLSGANVLTF. The CDR3 nucleotides are TGTGCCAGCAGTTTGCTCTCTGGGGCCAACGTCCTGACTTTC.

V and J are TRBV10-2 and TRBJ2-1; 9 bases map to TRBD2. The CDR3 sequence is 20 residues long. The V gene end was trimmed by 4 bases and the J gene end by 0 bases; junction bases not matched to a gene: 16. Germline lookup yields CDR1 WSHSY and CDR2 SAAADI. The CDR3 DNA reads as TGCGCCAGCAGTGGGAAGGGCCGGCGGGGGGGCCTAAGCTCCTACAATGAGCAGTTCTTC. Its translation: CASSGKGRRGGLSSYNEQFF.

In regard to this clone: Within the sample, other DNA sequences also encode this same CDR3. V gene TRBV5-1 combines with J gene TRBJ2-5; D gene ambiguous. This CDR3 spans 14 amino acids. Germline-derived CDR1 and CDR2 are SGHRS and YFSETQ. V shed 3 bases and J shed 5 bases, with 14 bases lying between them. CDR3 sequence reads: CASSSVPGGETQYF. CDR3 nucleotide sequence: TGCGCCAGCAGCTCGGTCCCCGGTGGGGAGACCCAGTACTTC.

The chain uses TRBV11-2 and TRBJ2-4; 7 positions match TRBD2. Germline V gives CDR1 SGHAT, CDR2 FQNNGV. After removal of 6 bases from V and 6 bases from J, the junction contained 11 bases not matched to a gene. The CDR3 consists of 15 residues. CDR3 sequence reads: CASRPPASGINIQYF. The CDR3 nucleotides read TGTGCCAGCAGGCCCCCCGCTAGCGGTATAAACATTCAGTACTTC.

The chain employs TRBV2 and TRBJ1-6; TRBD1 matches at 8 bases. CDR3 length equals 13 residues. J lost 6 bases, V lost 8 bases, and 3 bases had no gene match. The germline CDR1 and CDR2 sequences are SNHLY and FYNNEI. The chain's CDR3 is CASVGQGNSPLHF. For the CDR3, the DNA is TGTGCCAGCGTCGGACAGGGTAATTCACCCCTCCACTTT.

The V call is TRBV6-1, the J call TRBJ1-2; 10 nucleotides match TRBD1. The ends lost 3 bases at V and 4 bases at J; junction bases unmatched: 5. Germline loops: CDR1 MNHNS, CDR2 SASEGT. This CDR3 spans 15 amino acids. The CDR3 coding sequence is TGTGCCAGCAGTGAGCAACGGACAGGGGGCTATGGCTACACCTTC. This translates into CASSEQRTGGYGYTF.

The J gene is TRBJ2-7, the V gene TRBV19; D possibly corresponds to TRBD2 (5 bases). Germline CDR1 and CDR2: LNHDA and SQIVND (reference sequence). The CDR3 has 14 residues. Trimming shortened V by 0 bases and J by 7 bases, and 13 bases separated the two germline ends. CDR3: CASSIDLFRGEQYF. The CDR3 nucleotides are TGTGCCAGTAGTATAGACCTCTTCCGGGGTGAGCAGTACTTC.